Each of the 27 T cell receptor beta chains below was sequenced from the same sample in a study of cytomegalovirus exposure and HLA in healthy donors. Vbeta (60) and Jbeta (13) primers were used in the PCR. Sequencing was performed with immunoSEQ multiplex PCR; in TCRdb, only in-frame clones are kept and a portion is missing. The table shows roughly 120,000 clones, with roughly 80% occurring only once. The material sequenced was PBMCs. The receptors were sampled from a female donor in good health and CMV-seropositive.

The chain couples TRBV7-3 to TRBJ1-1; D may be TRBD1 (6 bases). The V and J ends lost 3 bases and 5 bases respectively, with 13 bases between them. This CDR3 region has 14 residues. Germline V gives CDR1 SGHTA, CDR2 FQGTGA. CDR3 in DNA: TGTGCCAGCAGCTTTCAGGGGCAGGGAACTGAAGCTTTCTTT. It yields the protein CASSFQGQGTEAFF.

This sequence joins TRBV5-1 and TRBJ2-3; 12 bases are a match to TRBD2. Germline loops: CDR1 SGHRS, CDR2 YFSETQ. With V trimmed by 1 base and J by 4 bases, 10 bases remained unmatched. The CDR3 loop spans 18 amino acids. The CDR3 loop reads CASSLRASGGAGPDTQYF. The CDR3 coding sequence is TGCGCCAGCAGCTTGAGGGCTAGCGGGGGGGCCGGTCCAGATACGCAGTATTTT.

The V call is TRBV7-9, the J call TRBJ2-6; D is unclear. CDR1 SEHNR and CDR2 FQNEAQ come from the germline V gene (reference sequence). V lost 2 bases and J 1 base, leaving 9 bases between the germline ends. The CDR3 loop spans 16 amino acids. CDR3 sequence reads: CASSLRSGSGANVLTF. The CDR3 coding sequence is TGTGCCAGCAGCTTAAGATCCGGGTCTGGGGCCAACGTCCTGACTTTC.

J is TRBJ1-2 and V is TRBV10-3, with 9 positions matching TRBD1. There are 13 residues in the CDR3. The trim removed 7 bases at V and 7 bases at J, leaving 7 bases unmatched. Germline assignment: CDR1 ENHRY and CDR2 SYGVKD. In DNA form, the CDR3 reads TGTGCCATCACCGGGACAGGGCTTTTTGGCTACACCTTC. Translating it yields CAITGTGLFGYTF.

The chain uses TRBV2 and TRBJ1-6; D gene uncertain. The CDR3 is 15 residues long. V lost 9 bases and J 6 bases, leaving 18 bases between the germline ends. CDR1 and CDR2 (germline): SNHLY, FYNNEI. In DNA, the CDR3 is TGTGCCAGAACGGCGGACGGAGGCACTAATTCACCCCTCCACTTT. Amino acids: CARTADGGTNSPLHF.

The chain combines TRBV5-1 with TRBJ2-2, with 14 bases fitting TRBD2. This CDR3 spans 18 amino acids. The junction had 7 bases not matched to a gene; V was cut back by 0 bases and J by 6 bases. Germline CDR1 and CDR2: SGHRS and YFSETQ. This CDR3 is CASSLGTSGGTHPGELFF. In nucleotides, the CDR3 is TGCGCCAGCAGCTTGGGGACTAGCGGGGGGACACACCCCGGGGAGCTGTTTTTT.

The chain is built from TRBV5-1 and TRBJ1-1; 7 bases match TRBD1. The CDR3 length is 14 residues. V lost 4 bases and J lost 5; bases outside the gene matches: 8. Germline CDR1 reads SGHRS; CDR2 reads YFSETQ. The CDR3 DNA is TGCGCCAGCAGCGTAGGACAGGTGGCGACTGAAGCTTTCTTT. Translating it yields CASSVGQVATEAFF.

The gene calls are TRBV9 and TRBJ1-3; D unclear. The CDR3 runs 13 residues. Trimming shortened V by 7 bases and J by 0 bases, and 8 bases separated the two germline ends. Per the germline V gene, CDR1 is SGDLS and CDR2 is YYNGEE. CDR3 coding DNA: TGTGCCAGCGCCCGGTCCTCTGGAAACACCATATATTTT. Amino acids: CASARSSGNTIYF.

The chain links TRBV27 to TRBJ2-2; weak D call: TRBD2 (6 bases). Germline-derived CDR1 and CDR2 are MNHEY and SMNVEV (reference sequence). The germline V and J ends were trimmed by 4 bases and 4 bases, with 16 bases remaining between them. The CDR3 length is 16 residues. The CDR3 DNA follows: TGTGCCAGCAGTTCTTTTTTGGGGGGAGCCACCGGGGAGCTGTTTTTT. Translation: CASSSFLGGATGELFF.

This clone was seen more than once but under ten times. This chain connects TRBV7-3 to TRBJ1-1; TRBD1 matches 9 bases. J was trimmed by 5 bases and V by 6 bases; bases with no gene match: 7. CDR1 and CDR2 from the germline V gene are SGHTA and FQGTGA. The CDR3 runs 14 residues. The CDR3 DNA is TGTGCCAGCAGACGGGACAGGGCGGGGACTGAAGCTTTCTTT. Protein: CASRRDRAGTEAFF.

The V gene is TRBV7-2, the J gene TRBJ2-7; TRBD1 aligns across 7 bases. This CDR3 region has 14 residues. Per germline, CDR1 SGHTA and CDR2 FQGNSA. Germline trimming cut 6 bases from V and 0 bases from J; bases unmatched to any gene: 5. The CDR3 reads CASSGQVRSYEQYF. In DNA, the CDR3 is TGTGCCAGCAGTGGACAGGTGCGCTCCTACGAGCAGTACTTC.

DNA of the CDR3: TGTGCCAGCAGCTTAGAGGGCACAGGGTTAAACACTGAAGCTTTCTTT. Translation: CASSLEGTGLNTEAFF. The gene calls are TRBV7-6 and TRBJ1-1; D possibly corresponds to TRBD1 (6 bases). Germline CDR1 is SGHVS and CDR2 is FNYEAQ. The CDR3 covers 16 residues. With 1 base removed from V and 2 bases from J, the gap between germline ends came to 14 bases.

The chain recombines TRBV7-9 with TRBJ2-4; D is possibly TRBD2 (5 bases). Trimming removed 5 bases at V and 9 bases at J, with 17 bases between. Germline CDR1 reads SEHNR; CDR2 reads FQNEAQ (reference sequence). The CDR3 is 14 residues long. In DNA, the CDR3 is TGTGCCAGCAGCCTTCTTTCCGGGGTCGGCATTCAGTACTTC. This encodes CASSLLSGVGIQYF.

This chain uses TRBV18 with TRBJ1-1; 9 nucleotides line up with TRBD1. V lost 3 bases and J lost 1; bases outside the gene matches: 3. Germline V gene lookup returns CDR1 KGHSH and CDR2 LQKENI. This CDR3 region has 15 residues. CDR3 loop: CASSPTGGANTEAFF. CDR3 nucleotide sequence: TGTGCCAGCTCACCCACAGGGGGCGCGAACACTGAAGCTTTCTTT.

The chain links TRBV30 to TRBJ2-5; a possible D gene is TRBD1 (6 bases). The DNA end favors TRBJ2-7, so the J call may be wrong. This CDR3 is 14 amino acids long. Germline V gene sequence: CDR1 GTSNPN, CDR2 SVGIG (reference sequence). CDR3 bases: TGTGCCTGGAACACAGGGTCCCCCATTTACGAGCAGTACTTC. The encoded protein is CAWNTGSPIYEQYF.

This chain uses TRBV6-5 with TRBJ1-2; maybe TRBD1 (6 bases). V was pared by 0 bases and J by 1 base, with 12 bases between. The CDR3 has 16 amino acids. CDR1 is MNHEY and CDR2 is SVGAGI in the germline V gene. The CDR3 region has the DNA TGTGCCAGCAGTTACTCCGCAGGGGTCCATAACTATGGCTACACCTTC. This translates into CASSYSAGVHNYGYTF.

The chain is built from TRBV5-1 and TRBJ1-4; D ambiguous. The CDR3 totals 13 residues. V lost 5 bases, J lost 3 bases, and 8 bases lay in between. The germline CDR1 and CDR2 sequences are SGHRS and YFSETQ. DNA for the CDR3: TGCGCCAGCAGGGTAACTGCTAATGAAAAACTGTTTTTT. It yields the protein CASRVTANEKLFF.

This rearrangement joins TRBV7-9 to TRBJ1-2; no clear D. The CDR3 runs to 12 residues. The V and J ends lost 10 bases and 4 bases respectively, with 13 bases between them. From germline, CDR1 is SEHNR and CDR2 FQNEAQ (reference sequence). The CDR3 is CATRQAGYGYTF. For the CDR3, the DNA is TGTGCCACGCGCCAGGCGGGCTATGGCTACACCTTC.

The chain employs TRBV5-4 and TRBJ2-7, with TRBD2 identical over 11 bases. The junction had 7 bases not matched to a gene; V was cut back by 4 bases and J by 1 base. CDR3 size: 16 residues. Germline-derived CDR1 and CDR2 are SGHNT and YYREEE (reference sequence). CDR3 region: CASSPRVAGGSYEQYF. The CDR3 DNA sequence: TGTGCCAGCAGCCCTCGGGTAGCGGGGGGGTCCTACGAGCAGTACTTC.

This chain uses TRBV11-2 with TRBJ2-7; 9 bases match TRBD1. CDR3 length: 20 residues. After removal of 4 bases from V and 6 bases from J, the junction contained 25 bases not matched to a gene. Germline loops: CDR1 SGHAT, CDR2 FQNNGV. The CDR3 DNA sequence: TGTGCCAGCAGCTCAGAACAAAACATGCAGTATAGACAGGGGGTTGGCGAGCAGTACTTC. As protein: CASSSEQNMQYRQGVGEQYF.

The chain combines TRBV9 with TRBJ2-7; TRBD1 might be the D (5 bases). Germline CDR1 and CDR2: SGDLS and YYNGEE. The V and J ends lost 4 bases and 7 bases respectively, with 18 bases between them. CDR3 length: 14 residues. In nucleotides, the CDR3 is TGTGCCAGCAGCCCCTACTACGACAGTTCTGAGCAGTACTTC. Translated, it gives CASSPYYDSSEQYF.

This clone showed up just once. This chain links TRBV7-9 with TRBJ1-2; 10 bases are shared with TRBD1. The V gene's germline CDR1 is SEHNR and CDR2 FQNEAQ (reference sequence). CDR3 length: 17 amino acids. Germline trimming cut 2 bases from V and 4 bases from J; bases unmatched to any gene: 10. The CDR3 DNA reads TGTGCCAGCAGCTTAAGCGGGACAGGGGAAATGAGCTATGGCTACACCTTC. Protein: CASSLSGTGEMSYGYTF.

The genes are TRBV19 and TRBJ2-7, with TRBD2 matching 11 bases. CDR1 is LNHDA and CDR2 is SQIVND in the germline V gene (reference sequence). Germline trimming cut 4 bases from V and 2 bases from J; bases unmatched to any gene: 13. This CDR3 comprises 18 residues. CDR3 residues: CASSREASGGTLTYEQYF. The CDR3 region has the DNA TGTGCCAGTAGTAGGGAGGCTAGCGGGGGGACCCTTACCTACGAGCAGTACTTC.

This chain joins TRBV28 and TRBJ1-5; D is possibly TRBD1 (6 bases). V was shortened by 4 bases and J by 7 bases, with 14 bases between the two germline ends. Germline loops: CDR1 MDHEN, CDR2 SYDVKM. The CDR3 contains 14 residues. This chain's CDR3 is CASSSGQGRQPQHF. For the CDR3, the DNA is TGTGCCAGCAGTTCCGGTCAGGGGCGGCAGCCCCAGCATTTT.

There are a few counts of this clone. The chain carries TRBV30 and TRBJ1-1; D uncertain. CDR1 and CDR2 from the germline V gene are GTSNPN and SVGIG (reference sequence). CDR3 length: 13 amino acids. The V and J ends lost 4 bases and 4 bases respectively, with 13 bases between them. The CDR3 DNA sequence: TGTGCCTGGAAGCAGGCCGCAGGCACTGAAGCTTTCTTT. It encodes CAWKQAAGTEAFF.

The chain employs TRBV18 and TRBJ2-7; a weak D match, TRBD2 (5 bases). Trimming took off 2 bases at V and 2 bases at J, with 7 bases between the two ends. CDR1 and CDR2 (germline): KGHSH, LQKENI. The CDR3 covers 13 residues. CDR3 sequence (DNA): TGTGCCAGCTCACCAAAGGGAGCCTACGAGCAGTACTTC. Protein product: CASSPKGAYEQYF.

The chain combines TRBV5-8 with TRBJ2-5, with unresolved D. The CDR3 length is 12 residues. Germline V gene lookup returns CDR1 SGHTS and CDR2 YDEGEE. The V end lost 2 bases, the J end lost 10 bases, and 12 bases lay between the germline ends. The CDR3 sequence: CASSFNRQDQYF. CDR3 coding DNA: TGTGCCAGCAGCTTTAATAGGCAGGACCAGTACTTC.